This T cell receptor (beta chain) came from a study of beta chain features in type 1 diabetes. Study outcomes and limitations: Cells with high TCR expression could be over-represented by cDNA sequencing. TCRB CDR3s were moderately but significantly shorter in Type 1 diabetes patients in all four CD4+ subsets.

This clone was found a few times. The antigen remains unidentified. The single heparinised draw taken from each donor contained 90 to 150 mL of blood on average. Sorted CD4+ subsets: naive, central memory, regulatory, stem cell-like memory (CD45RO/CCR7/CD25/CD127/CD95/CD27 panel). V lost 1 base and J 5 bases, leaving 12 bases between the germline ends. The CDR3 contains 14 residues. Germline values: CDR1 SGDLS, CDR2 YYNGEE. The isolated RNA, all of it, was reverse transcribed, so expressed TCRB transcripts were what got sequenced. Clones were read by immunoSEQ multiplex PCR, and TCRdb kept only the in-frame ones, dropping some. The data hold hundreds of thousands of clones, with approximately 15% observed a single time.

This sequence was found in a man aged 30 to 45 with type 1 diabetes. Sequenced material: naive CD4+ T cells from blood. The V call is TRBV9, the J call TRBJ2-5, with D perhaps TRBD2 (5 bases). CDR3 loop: CASSVMGAPETQYF. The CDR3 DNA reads TGTGCCAGCAGCGTAATGGGAGCCCCCGAGACCCAGTACTTC.